The text below deals with one T cell receptor beta chain. No antigen is known for it. This record comes from a study of Ad26.COV2.S vaccination and SARS-CoV-2 variants. Study summary: Each vaccinee took Ad26.COV2.S intramuscularly, once or twice 56 days apart. Study-wide results and caveats: With respect to non-spike TCR breadth, vaccine and placebo recipients were similar. Relative to placebo recipients, vaccine recipients exhibited elevated spike-specific TCR breadth.

In germline, CDR1 is SGHRS, CDR2 YFSETQ. The V end was cut by 4 bases, the J end by 3 bases, with 14 bases between. The CDR3 extends over 14 amino acids. Treatment here: roughly 19 received Ad26.COV2.S at low or high dose, single or two shots; 5 received placebo; per-sample allocation not given. Sampling was performed 63 days after the first vaccine or placebo injection. Only in-frame clones appear in the TCRdb table, and some are missing; sequencing was by immunoSEQ multiplex PCR. The table has about 280,000 clones, around 87% seen once. The chain recombines TRBV5-1 with TRBJ2-7; D is undetermined. This TCR came from a person between 18 and 59 years old who received the Ad26.COV2.S COVID-19 vaccine or a placebo. The sample in question was peripheral blood, obtained in a trial of Ad26.COV2.S vaccine versus placebo. CDR3: CASSPSPGVYEQYF. The CDR3 DNA sequence: TGCGCCAGCAGCCCTTCACCTGGAGTCTACGAGCAGTACTTC.